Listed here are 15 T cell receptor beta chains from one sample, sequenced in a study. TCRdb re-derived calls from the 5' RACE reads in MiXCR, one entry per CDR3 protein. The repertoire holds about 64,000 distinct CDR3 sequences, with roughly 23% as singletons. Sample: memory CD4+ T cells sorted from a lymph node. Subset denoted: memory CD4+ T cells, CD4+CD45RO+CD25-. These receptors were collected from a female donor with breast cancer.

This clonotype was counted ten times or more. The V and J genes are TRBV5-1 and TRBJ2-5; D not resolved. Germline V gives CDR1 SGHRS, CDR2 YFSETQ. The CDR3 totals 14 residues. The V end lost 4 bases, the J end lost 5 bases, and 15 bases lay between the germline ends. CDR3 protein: CASSGPANGETQYF. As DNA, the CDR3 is TGCGCCAGCAGCGGGCCGGCGAACGGGGAGACCCAGTACTTC.

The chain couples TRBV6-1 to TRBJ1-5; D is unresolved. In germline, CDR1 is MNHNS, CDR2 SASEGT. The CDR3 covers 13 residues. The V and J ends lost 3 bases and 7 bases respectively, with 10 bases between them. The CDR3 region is CASSETLNQPQHF. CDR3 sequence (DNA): TGTGCCAGCAGTGAGACGTTAAACCAGCCCCAGCATTTT.

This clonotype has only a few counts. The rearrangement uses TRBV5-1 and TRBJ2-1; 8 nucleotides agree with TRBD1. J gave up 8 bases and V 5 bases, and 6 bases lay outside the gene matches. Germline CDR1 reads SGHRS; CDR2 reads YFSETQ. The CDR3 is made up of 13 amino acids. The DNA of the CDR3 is TGCGCCAGCAGACGGACAGGGATGCATGAGCAGTTCTTC. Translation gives CASRRTGMHEQFF.

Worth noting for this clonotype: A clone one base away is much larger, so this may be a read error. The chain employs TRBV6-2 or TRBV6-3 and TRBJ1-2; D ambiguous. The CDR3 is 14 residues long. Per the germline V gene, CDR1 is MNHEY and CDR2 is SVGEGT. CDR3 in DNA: TGTGCCTGCAGTTTGTCCGAACAGTTCTATGGCTACACCTTC. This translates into CACSLSEQFYGYTF.

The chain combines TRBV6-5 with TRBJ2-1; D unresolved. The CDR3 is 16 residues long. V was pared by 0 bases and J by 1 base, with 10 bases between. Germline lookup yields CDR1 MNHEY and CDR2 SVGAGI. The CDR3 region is CASSYSGSASYNEQFF. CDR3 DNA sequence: TGTGCCAGCAGTTACTCGGGCTCAGCGTCCTACAATGAGCAGTTCTTC.

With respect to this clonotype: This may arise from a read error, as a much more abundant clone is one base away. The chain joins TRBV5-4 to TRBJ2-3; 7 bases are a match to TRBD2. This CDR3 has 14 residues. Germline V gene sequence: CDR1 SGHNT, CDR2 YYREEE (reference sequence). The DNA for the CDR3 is TGTGCCGGCAGCTTGCTAGCGGAGTCAGATACGCAGTATTTT. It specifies CAGSLLAESDTQYF.

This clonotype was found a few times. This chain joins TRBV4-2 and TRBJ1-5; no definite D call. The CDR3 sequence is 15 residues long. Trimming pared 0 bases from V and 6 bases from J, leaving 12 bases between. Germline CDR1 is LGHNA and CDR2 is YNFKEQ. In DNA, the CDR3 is TGTGCCAGCAGCCAAGAGCTCGCCGACGGTCAGCCCCAGCATTTT. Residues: CASSQELADGQPQHF.

DNA for the CDR3: TGTGCCAGCAGCGTAGTATCCCTGCCCGGGGAGCTGTTTTTT. Protein sequence: CASSVVSLPGELFF. The V call is TRBV9, the J call TRBJ2-2; D gene unclear. The CDR3 sequence is 14 residues long. CDR1 and CDR2 from the germline V gene are SGDLS and YYNGEE. V lost 0 bases and J 6 bases, leaving 9 bases between the germline ends.

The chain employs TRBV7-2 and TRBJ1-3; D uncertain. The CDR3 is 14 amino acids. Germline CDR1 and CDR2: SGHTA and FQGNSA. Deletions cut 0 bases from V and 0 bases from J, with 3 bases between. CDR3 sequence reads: CASSLAISGNTIYF. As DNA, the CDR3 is TGTGCCAGCAGCTTAGCAATCTCTGGAAACACCATATATTTT.

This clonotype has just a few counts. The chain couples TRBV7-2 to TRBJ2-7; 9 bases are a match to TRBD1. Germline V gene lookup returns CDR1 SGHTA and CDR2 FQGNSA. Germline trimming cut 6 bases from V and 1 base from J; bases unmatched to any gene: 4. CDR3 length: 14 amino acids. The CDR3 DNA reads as TGTGCCAGCAGTCCCGGGACAGGGTCCTACGAGCAGTACTTC. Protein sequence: CASSPGTGSYEQYF. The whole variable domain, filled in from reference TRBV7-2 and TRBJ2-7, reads GAGVSQSPSNKVTEKGKDVELRCDPISGHTALYWYRQSLGQGLEFLIYFQGNSAPDKSGLPSDRFSAERTGGSVSTLTIQRTQQEDSAVYLCASSPGTGSYEQYFGPGTRLTVT.

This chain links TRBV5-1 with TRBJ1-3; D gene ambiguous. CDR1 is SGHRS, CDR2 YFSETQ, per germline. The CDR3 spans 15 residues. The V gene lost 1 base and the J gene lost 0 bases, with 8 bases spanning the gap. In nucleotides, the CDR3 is TGCGCCAGCAGCTTGTCTGGCACCTCTGGAAACACCATATATTTT. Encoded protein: CASSLSGTSGNTIYF. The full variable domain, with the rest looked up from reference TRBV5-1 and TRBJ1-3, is KAGVTQTPRYLIKTRGQQVTLSCSPISGHRSVSWYQQTPGQGLQFLFEYFSETQRNKGNFPGRFSGRQFSNSRSEMNVSTLELGDSALYLCASSLSGTSGNTIYFGEGSWLTVV.

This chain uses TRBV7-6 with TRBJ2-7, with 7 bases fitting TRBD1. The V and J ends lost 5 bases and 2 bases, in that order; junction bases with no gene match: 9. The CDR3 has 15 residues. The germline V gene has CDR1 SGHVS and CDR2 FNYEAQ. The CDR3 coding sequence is TGTGCCAGCAGCCTCAGGACAGGAATAACCTACGAGCAGTACTTC. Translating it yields CASSLRTGITYEQYF.

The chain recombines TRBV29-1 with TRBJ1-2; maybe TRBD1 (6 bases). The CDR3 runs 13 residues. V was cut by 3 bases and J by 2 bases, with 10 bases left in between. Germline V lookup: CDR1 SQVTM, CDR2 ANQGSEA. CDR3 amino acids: CSVDGGYNYGYTF. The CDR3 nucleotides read TGCAGCGTTGATGGGGGCTACAACTATGGCTACACCTTC.

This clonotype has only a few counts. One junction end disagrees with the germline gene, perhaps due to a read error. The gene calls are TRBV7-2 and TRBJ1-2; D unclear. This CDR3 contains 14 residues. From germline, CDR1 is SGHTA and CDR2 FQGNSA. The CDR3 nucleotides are TGTGCCGGCAGCTCGTACCAAGAGACCTATGGCTACACCTTC. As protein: CAGSSYQETYGYTF.

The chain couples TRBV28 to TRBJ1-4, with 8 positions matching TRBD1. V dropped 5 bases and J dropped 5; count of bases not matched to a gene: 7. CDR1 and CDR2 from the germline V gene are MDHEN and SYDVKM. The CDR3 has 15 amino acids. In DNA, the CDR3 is TGTGCCAGCAGTCCCCCGACAGGGGAAAATGAAAAACTGTTTTTT. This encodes CASSPPTGENEKLFF.